The 13 T cell receptor beta chains below all came from one sample that was sequenced in a study of blood T cell repertoires in COVID-19. Libraries were prepared by immunoSEQ multiplex PCR; TCRdb keeps only in-frame clonotypes and omits some of them. Among about 240,000 clones listed, approximately 83% were seen once. Sequencing was done on a sample of PBMCs or T cells enriched from blood (not recorded which). The receptors derive from a woman in her forties who had been exposed to COVID-19.

The chain carries TRBV5-1 and TRBJ1-4; no reliable D call. This CDR3 is built from 16 residues. CDR1 is SGHRS, CDR2 YFSETQ, per germline. V lost 0 bases and J lost 3, with 12 bases in between. CDR3 protein: CASSLAPVTSNEKLFF. The DNA of the CDR3 is TGCGCCAGCAGCTTGGCCCCAGTCACCTCTAATGAAAAACTGTTTTTT.

The chain joins TRBV6-5 to TRBJ2-3; D is possibly TRBD1 (6 bases). V was pared by 6 bases and J by 2 bases, with 15 bases between. In germline, CDR1 is MNHEY, CDR2 SVGAGI. This CDR3 is 15 amino acids long. The CDR3, as DNA: TGTGCCAGCAGCCAACCCAGGGGAATCACAGATACGCAGTATTTT. Translating gives CASSQPRGITDTQYF.

This chain joins TRBV6-6 and TRBJ1-2; possibly TRBD1 for D (5 bases). The CDR3 has 15 residues. CDR1 and CDR2 (germline): MNHNY, SVGAGI (reference sequence). V dropped 2 bases and J dropped 13 bases, with 23 bases sitting between them. This chain's CDR3 is CASSYRGSGDYSFTF. For the CDR3, the DNA is TGTGCCAGCAGTTACAGGGGATCGGGGGATTACTCGTTCACCTTC.

The chain combines TRBV7-2 with TRBJ1-2; 8 bases are shared with TRBD1. There are 15 residues in the CDR3. Germline V gene data show CDR1 as SGHTA and CDR2 as FQGNSA. J was trimmed by 8 bases and V by 3 bases; bases with no gene match: 11. DNA for the CDR3: TGTGCCAGCAGCTTTGCCCAGGGGGCCAGAGGGGGCTACACCTTC. The encoded protein is CASSFAQGARGGYTF.

This clone was seen a single time. The rearrangement uses TRBV28 and TRBJ1-2; D may be TRBD1 (5 bases). The CDR3 sequence is 13 residues long. The germline V gene has CDR1 MDHEN and CDR2 SYDVKM. V lost 5 bases and J 7 bases, leaving 14 bases between the germline ends. This CDR3 reads CASSEGGVSGYTF. For the CDR3, the DNA is TGTGCCAGCAGTGAGGGAGGGGTGAGTGGCTACACCTTC.

This chain links TRBV5-1 with TRBJ2-7, with D maybe TRBD2 (6 bases). Germline CDR1 SGHRS, CDR2 YFSETQ. The CDR3 is 16 residues long. The ends were cut back, 0 bases at V and 6 bases at J, with 19 bases in the middle. This CDR3 reads CASSLEARGPGSEQYF. The CDR3 coding sequence is TGCGCCAGCAGCTTGGAGGCTAGGGGCCCCGGGAGCGAGCAGTACTTC.

Notes on this clone: Other DNA sequences in the same sample also yield this CDR3. The chain employs TRBV28 and TRBJ1-4, with D possibly being TRBD1 (6 bases). CDR1 is MDHEN and CDR2 is SYDVKM in the germline V gene. Trimming stripped 2 bases from V and 0 bases from J, with 7 bases between. CDR3 size: 15 residues. The chain's CDR3 is CASSLEGATNEKLFF. CDR3 in DNA: TGTGCCAGCAGTTTAGAGGGGGCAACTAATGAAAAACTGTTTTTT.

The chain couples TRBV4-1 to TRBJ1-1; perhaps TRBD1 as D (5 bases). Germline V CDR1 and CDR2: MGHRA, YSYEKL. Trimming cost V 4 bases and J 4 bases, with 31 bases left between them. The CDR3 has 20 residues. The CDR3 protein is CASSRLRQGQGVAVVTEAFF. For the CDR3, the DNA is TGCGCCAGCAGCCGCCTCAGGCAAGGGCAGGGAGTAGCGGTGGTCACTGAAGCTTTCTTT.

This chain uses TRBV7-2 with TRBJ2-1; a weak D match, TRBD1 (6 bases). V dropped 3 bases and J dropped 7 bases, with 19 bases sitting between them. Germline assignment: CDR1 SGHTA and CDR2 FQGNSA. This CDR3 has 16 amino acids. DNA of the CDR3: TGTGCCAGCAGCTTCTTCAGGGGCGCTTTGGGGAATGAGCAGTTCTTC. Its protein is CASSFFRGALGNEQFF.

The V gene is TRBV4-1, the J gene TRBJ2-1; 11 nucleotides match TRBD2. The CDR3 is 18 residues long. Germline-derived CDR1 and CDR2 are MGHRA and YSYEKL. Trimming removed 1 base from V and 6 bases from J; junction bases left unmatched: 11. As DNA, the CDR3 is TGCGCCAGCAGCCAAGTCCCTAGCGGGGGGACCCCTGGCAATGAGCAGTTCTTC. Protein sequence: CASSQVPSGGTPGNEQFF.

The V call is TRBV5-1, the J call TRBJ1-1; D possibly corresponds to TRBD1 (6 bases). The CDR3 is 14 amino acids. From germline, CDR1 is SGHRS and CDR2 YFSETQ. The germline V and J ends were trimmed by 3 bases and 3 bases, with 12 bases remaining between them. The CDR3 loop reads CASSWTGGHTEAFF. The CDR3 coding sequence is TGCGCCAGCAGCTGGACGGGGGGGCACACTGAAGCTTTCTTT. Full variable domain (rest looked up from reference TRBV5-1 and TRBJ1-1): KAGVTQTPRYLIKTRGQQVTLSCSPISGHRSVSWYQQTPGQGLQFLFEYFSETQRNKGNFPGRFSGRQFSNSRSEMNVSTLELGDSALYLCASSWTGGHTEAFFGQGTRLTVV.

This chain links TRBV18 with TRBJ1-2, with D hard to call. V was clipped by 2 bases and J by 7 bases, with 14 bases between them. Germline CDR1 reads KGHSH; CDR2 reads LQKENI. CDR3 length: 14 residues. Here the CDR3 reads CASSPTTFNGGYTF. The CDR3 DNA is TGTGCCAGCTCACCAACCACGTTCAACGGTGGCTACACCTTC. The whole variable domain, filled in from reference TRBV18 and TRBJ1-2, reads NAGVMQNPRHLVRRRGQEARLRCSPMKGHSHVYWYRQLPEEGLKFMVYLQKENIIDESGMPKERFSAEFPKEGPSILRIQQVVRGDSAAYFCASSPTTFNGGYTFGSGTRLTVV.

The chain links TRBV28 to TRBJ1-2; 10 bases agree with TRBD1. This CDR3 is 14 amino acids long. V was pared by 6 bases and J by 8 bases, with 9 bases of the junction left unmatched. The germline V gene encodes CDR1 MDHEN and CDR2 SYDVKM. The CDR3 here is CASRGTGVPGGYTF. In DNA form, the CDR3 reads TGTGCCAGCAGGGGGACAGGGGTCCCCGGGGGCTACACCTTC.